This T cell receptor (beta chain) was captured by sequencing in a study of vaccination effects on CD4 cells after COVID-19. Method: immunoSEQ multiplex PCR; TCRdb's copy keeps in-frame clones and lacks some. Of about 73,000 clones detected, around 74% appear once; the ten largest clones hold 2.5% to 3%. With the ViraFEST assay, the study expanded antigen-specific CD4+ T cells using viral peptide pools, then sequenced them. Following an approximately 9-day culture, CD4+ T cells were purified. Vaccinees lacked prior SARS-CoV-2 infection and tested negative for nucleocapsid antibodies. Worth noting for this clone: Its antigen is not known.

This CDR3 has 14 amino acids. The V end was cut by 4 bases, the J end by 6 bases, with 14 bases between. Germline-derived CDR1 and CDR2 are SGHRS and YFSETQ. The sample in question was CD4+ T cells from PBMCs cultured with HCoV-NL63 spike peptides, obtained before COVID-19 vaccination. The chain employs TRBV5-1 and TRBJ2-4; D uncertain. The source of this sequence is a human donor who received a COVID-19 vaccine. DNA of the CDR3: TGCGCCAGCAGCCTGGACCCAGCCCTAAACATTCAGTACTTC. Its protein product is CASSLDPALNIQYF.